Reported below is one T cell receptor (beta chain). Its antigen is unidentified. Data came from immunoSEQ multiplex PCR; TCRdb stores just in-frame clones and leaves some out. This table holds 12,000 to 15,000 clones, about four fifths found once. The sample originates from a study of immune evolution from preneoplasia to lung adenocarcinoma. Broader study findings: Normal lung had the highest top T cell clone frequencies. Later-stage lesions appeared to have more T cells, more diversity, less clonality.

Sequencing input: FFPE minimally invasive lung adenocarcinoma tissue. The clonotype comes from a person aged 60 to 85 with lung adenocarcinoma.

CDR3 in DNA: TGTGCCTGGAGCCACGGGAGGGGCACTAGCACAGATACGCAGTATTTT. Its translation: CAWSHGRGTSTDTQYF. V gene TRBV30 combines with J gene TRBJ2-3, with 8 nucleotides matching TRBD2. This CDR3 contains 16 residues. The junction had 8 bases not matched to a gene; V was cut back by 3 bases and J by 0 bases. Germline V gene lookup returns CDR1 GTSNPN and CDR2 SVGIG (reference sequence).